A selection of T cell receptor beta chains follows, all from one sample in a study of T cells in Graves' hyperthyroidism and ophthalmopathy. TCRdb re-derived calls from the multiplex PCR reads in MiXCR, one entry per CDR3 protein. The sample has 400,000 or so distinct CDR3 sequences, 14% seen once. Sequenced: blood. These receptors came from a woman in her thirties with Graves' ophthalmopathy. The CDR3 runs from the conserved cysteine through the conserved F or W. D genes are given only for firm matches. Size values are once, few and many counts, or a class for expanded clones, and some rows have none.

size: many; J: TRBJ1-3; length: 15; V: TRBV28; D: NA; DNA: TGTGCCAGCAGTTTATTGAGAAACAGTGGAAACACCATATATTTT; CDR3: CASSLLRNSGNTIYF
size: NA; J: TRBJ2-7; length: 12; V: TRBV7-8; D: TRBD1; DNA: TGTGCCAGCAGGCAACAGGGGGTAAAGCAGTACTTC; CDR3: CASRQQGVKQYF
size: many; J: TRBJ2-3; length: 13; V: TRBV3-1; D: TRBD2; DNA: TGTGCCAGCAGCGTACGAGCGGGGGGGTCTCAGTATTTT; CDR3: CASSVRAGGSQYF
size: few; J: TRBJ1-5; length: 15; V: TRBV7-6; D: NA; DNA: TGTGCCAGCAGCTTAGGACCAGGTTTAATTCAGCCCCAGCATTTT; CDR3: CASSLGPGLIQPQHF
size: many; J: TRBJ2-1; length: 14; V: TRBV7-3; D: NA; DNA: TGTGCCAGCAGCCAATACCCGTCCTACAATGAGCAGTTCTTC; CDR3: CASSQYPSYNEQFF
size: many; J: TRBJ2-1; length: 17; V: TRBV6-1; D: TRBD2; DNA: TGTGCCAGCAGTTACGTTTGGCGGGGGGGCTCCTACAATGAGCAGTTCTTC; CDR3: CASSYVWRGGSYNEQFF
size: many; J: TRBJ1-1; length: 16; V: TRBV10-3; D: NA; DNA: TGTGCCATCAGTGAGACCCCAAGAAAGACAGACACTGAAGCTTTCTTT; CDR3: CAISETPRKTDTEAFF
size: many; J: TRBJ1-1; length: 13; V: TRBV5-1; D: NA; DNA: TGCGCCAGCAGCGTCCGTAAGAACACTGAAGCTTTCTTT; CDR3: CASSVRKNTEAFF
size: many; J: TRBJ2-5; length: 15; V: TRBV11-2; D: TRBD1; DNA: TGTGCCAGCAGCTTACGGCAGGGGGCATGGGAGACCCAGTACTTC; CDR3: CASSLRQGAWETQYF
size: many; J: TRBJ1-5; length: 14; V: TRBV7-9; D: TRBD1; DNA: TGTGCCAGCAGCTTACAGGGGGCGCGTCAGCCCCAGCATTTT; CDR3: CASSLQGARQPQHF